These T cell receptor beta chains were read from a single sample in a study of blood T cell repertoires in COVID-19. Repertoires were generated with immunoSEQ multiplex PCR, while TCRdb's copy carries only in-frame clones and drops some. The sample has 250,000 or so clones; roughly 88% are singletons. Material for sequencing was peripheral blood. The source is a woman in her thirties with active or convalescent COVID-19. Both conserved end residues are part of each CDR3. A D gene is named only where the DNA matches it firmly. Clone sizes are given selectively: once, few, many, or a class where the clone is expanded.

TRBV7-9	-	-	TRBJ1-5	CASSWGDGNQPQHF	TGTGCCAGCAGCTGGGGGGACGGAAATCAGCCCCAGCATTTT
TRBV3-1/TRBV3-2	-	-	TRBJ2-3	CASSQGHGSTDTQYF	TGTGCCAGCAGCCAAGGACACGGTAGCACAGATACGCAGTATTTT
TRBV20-1	few	-	TRBJ1-4	CSASSLQGGYEKLFF	TGCAGTGCTAGTTCGCTACAGGGAGGGTATGAAAAACTGTTTTTT
TRBV7-9	-	-	TRBJ1-3	CASSSQPVTAGNTIYF	TGTGCCAGCAGCTCCCAACCCGTGACAGCCGGAAACACCATATATTTT
TRBV19	-	-	TRBJ1-6	CASTPRGRGNSPLHF	TGTGCCAGTACCCCGAGGGGCAGGGGAAATTCACCCCTCCACTTT
TRBV19	once	TRBD1	TRBJ1-2	CASRMRTGVKWDYGYTF	TGTGCCAGTAGGATGAGGACAGGGGTAAAGTGGGACTATGGCTACACCTTC
TRBV7-3	-	TRBD1	TRBJ2-1	CASSWTGGENEQFF	TGTGCCAGCAGCTGGACAGGGGGCGAAAATGAGCAGTTCTTC
TRBV2	-	-	TRBJ1-5	CASGAGYQPQHF	TGTGCCAGCGGGGCAGGTTATCAGCCCCAGCATTTT
TRBV29-1	-	-	TRBJ1-1	CSVERQGLNTEAFF	TGCAGCGTTGAGAGGCAGGGGTTGAACACTGAAGCTTTCTTT
TRBV23-1	-	-	TRBJ1-3	CAAAKLKSSGNTIYF	TGCGCAGCTGCTAAACTGAAGAGCTCTGGAAACACCATATATTTT
TRBV5-8	-	TRBD1	TRBJ1-6	CASSYPDRDNSPLHF	TGTGCCAGCAGCTACCCCGACAGGGACAATTCACCCCTCCACTTT
TRBV5-1	-	TRBD1	TRBJ1-6	CASSLEGQGGPLHF	TGCGCCAGCAGCTTGGAGGGCCAGGGGGGACCCCTCCACTTT
TRBV2	-	-	TRBJ2-3	CASNRLQRTDTQYF	TGTGCCAGCAATAGACTTCAACGGACAGATACGCAGTATTTT
TRBV19	-	-	TRBJ1-1	CASSPRQSGSKTEAFF	TGTGCCAGTAGCCCCCGGCAGTCGGGGAGTAAGACTGAAGCTTTCTTT
TRBV7-9	-	-	TRBJ1-2	CASSPNGGYGYTF	TGTGCCAGCAGCCCTAACGGGGGCTATGGCTACACCTTC
TRBV6-2/TRBV6-3	many	-	TRBJ2-7	CASSTQGSPTYEQYF	TGTGCCAGCAGTACTCAGGGCAGTCCTACCTACGAGCAGTACTTC